A single sample is the source of the 8 T cell receptor beta chains below, sequenced in a study of cytomegalovirus exposure and HLA in healthy donors. Primers included in the PCR were 60 Vbeta and 13 Jbeta primers. The protocol was immunoSEQ multiplex PCR, while the TCRdb copy is restricted to in-frame clones and leaves out a portion. This sample has some 150,000 clones, with around 78% found just once. The sequenced sample was PBMCs. All receptors derive from a man between 40 and 49 years old in good health and CMV-seropositive.

With regard to this clone: Different DNA sequences within this sample yield the same CDR3. The CDR3 region is CASSIDRGLYNEQFF. In DNA, the CDR3 is TGTGCCAGTAGTATAGATCGGGGACTTTACAATGAGCAGTTCTTC. The chain uses TRBV19 and TRBJ2-1, with D perhaps TRBD2 (6 bases). This CDR3 has 15 residues. Trimming shortened V by 0 bases and J by 4 bases, and 10 bases separated the two germline ends. Germline CDR1 is LNHDA and CDR2 is SQIVND (reference sequence).

The chain carries TRBV2 and TRBJ2-2, with 7 bases matching TRBD2. The CDR3 consists of 14 residues. V dropped 6 bases and J dropped 6; count of bases not matched to a gene: 7. The germline V gene encodes CDR1 SNHLY and CDR2 FYNNEI. CDR3: CASRWEAGPGELFF. The CDR3 DNA reads as TGTGCCAGCAGATGGGAAGCGGGACCCGGGGAGCTGTTTTTT. Full variable domain (outside the CDR3, taken from reference TRBV2 and TRBJ2-2): EPEVTQTPSHQVTQMGQEVILRCVPISNHLYFYWYRQILGQKVEFLVSFYNNEISEKSEIFDDQFSVERPDGSNFTLKIRSTKLEDSAMYFCASRWEAGPGELFFGEGSRLTVL.

This clone is a singleton in its sample. The rearrangement uses TRBV30 and TRBJ2-7, with D possibly being TRBD1 (6 bases). This CDR3 spans 12 amino acids. Trimming pared 7 bases from V and 1 base from J, leaving 11 bases between. Germline V gene data show CDR1 as GTSNPN and CDR2 as SVGIG (reference sequence). The chain's CDR3 is CAYQTGSYEQYF. As DNA, the CDR3 is TGTGCCTACCAAACAGGGTCCTACGAGCAGTACTTC.

The V call is TRBV5-1, the J call TRBJ2-7; TRBD1 matches at 9 bases. V was clipped by 4 bases and J by 2 bases; unmatched bases: 7. The CDR3 extends over 15 amino acids. Germline V gene sequence: CDR1 SGHRS, CDR2 YFSETQ. The CDR3 DNA sequence: TGCGCCAGCAGCACCCGACAGGGGGGGACCTACGAGCAGTACTTC. Its translation: CASSTRQGGTYEQYF.

This sequence joins TRBV2 and TRBJ1-5; TRBD1 is a possible D gene (5 bases). V was clipped by 4 bases and J by 3 bases, with 10 bases between them. The CDR3 totals 14 residues. The germline gives CDR1 SNHLY, CDR2 FYNNEI. CDR3 coding DNA: TGTGCCAGCAGTGCGGTGACAGTCAATCAGCCCCAGCATTTT. It specifies CASSAVTVNQPQHF.

The chain combines TRBV2 with TRBJ2-5, with 7 bases aligning to TRBD2. The DNA matches TRBJ2-7 better at its end, which makes the J call doubtful. There are 15 residues in the CDR3. CDR1 is SNHLY and CDR2 is FYNNEI in the germline V gene. This CDR3 reads CASSHYRGSDDEQYF. CDR3 DNA: TGTGCCAGCAGCCATTACCGCGGGAGTGACGACGAGCAGTACTTC.

This CDR3 is CASSFYGTGNTGELFF. Here the CDR3 DNA reads TGTGCCAGCAGCTTCTACGGGACAGGCAACACCGGGGAGCTGTTTTTT. The rearrangement uses TRBV9 and TRBJ2-2, with 8 bases aligning to TRBD1. The ends lost 4 bases at V and 2 bases at J; junction bases unmatched: 7. The CDR3 covers 16 residues. Germline values: CDR1 SGDLS, CDR2 YYNGEE. The complete variable domain, with remaining parts taken from reference TRBV9 and TRBJ2-2, reads DSGVTQTPKHLITATGQRVTLRCSPRSGDLSVYWYQQSLDQGLQFLIQYYNGEERAKGNILERFSAQQFPDLHSELNLSSLELGDSALYFCASSFYGTGNTGELFFGEGSRLTVL.

This clone was seen a single time. The chain's CDR3 is CASSPWTSGRNEQFF. The CDR3 nucleotides read TGCGCCAGCAGCCCTTGGACTAGCGGGCGCAATGAGCAGTTCTTC. The chain has TRBV5-1 and TRBJ2-1; the match to TRBD2 covers 11 bases. The CDR3 covers 15 residues. V lost 4 bases and J lost 6; bases outside the gene matches: 6. CDR1 and CDR2 from the germline V gene are SGHRS and YFSETQ.